Presented here are 13 T cell receptor beta chains from one specimen sequenced in a study of T cell responses to AZD1222 COVID-19 vaccine. Assay: immunoSEQ multiplex PCR; the TCRdb copy retains only in-frame clones and omits some. This sample yields about 140,000 clones, of which just over 90% are seen a single time; approximately 5.3% belongs to the top ten. The sample consisted of peripheral blood, taken on day 0 of AZD1222 vaccination. All receptors come from an adult in good health.

This chain's CDR3 is CSARRQTETQYF. As DNA, the CDR3 is TGCAGCGCCCGGAGGCAGACAGAGACCCAGTACTTC. The chain is built from TRBV29-1 and TRBJ2-5; the D gene is possibly TRBD2 (5 bases). Trimming shortened V by 7 bases and J by 4 bases, and 13 bases separated the two germline ends. Per germline, CDR1 SQVTM and CDR2 ANQGSEA. The CDR3 covers 12 residues.

CDR3 in DNA: TGTGCCAGCAGCCCAGGACGGACTTCCTACGAGCAGTACTTC. Its translation: CASSPGRTSYEQYF. This rearrangement joins TRBV7-2 to TRBJ2-7; weak D call: TRBD2 (5 bases). V was shortened by 5 bases and J by 1 base, with 12 bases between the two germline ends. Germline V gives CDR1 SGHTA, CDR2 FQGNSA. The CDR3 spans 14 residues.

This clone was observed a single time. The J gene is TRBJ1-3, the V gene TRBV19; D call uncertain. Germline lookup yields CDR1 LNHDA and CDR2 SQIVND (reference sequence). Trimming left V 3 bases short and J 11 bases short, with 8 bases between. The CDR3 covers 11 residues. CDR3 loop: CASSMERSIYF. The CDR3 DNA reads as TGTGCCAGTAGTATGGAGAGGTCCATATATTTT.

The chain has TRBV9 and TRBJ2-2, with 9 positions matching TRBD1. The CDR3 is made up of 14 amino acids. The trim removed 4 bases at V and 13 bases at J, leaving 11 bases unmatched. The germline V gene encodes CDR1 SGDLS and CDR2 YYNGEE. The CDR3 sequence is CASSPLGTGRPLFF. DNA for the CDR3: TGTGCCAGCAGCCCCTTGGGGACAGGGAGGCCGCTGTTTTTT.

This chain joins TRBV6-2 or TRBV6-3 and TRBJ2-7; 7 bases are shared with TRBD2. The CDR3 length is 13 residues. CDR1 is MNHEY, CDR2 SVGEGT, per germline. Trimming at V came to 5 bases and at J to 6 bases, leaving 7 bases not matched to a gene. CDR3 nucleotides: TGTGCCAGCAGTCCAGGATCGGGAGGCGAGCAGTACTTC. Translating gives CASSPGSGGEQYF.

The chain joins TRBV27 to TRBJ2-1, with 8 bases matching TRBD2. Germline CDR1 reads MNHEY; CDR2 reads SMNVEV (reference sequence). CDR3 length: 15 residues. V gave up 5 bases and J gave up 4 bases; unmatched junction bases: 7. The CDR3: CASSRGGRKYNEQFF. The DNA for the CDR3 is TGTGCCAGCAGTCGCGGCGGGAGGAAATACAATGAGCAGTTCTTC.

The chain's CDR3 is CASSSQGAQGTEAFF. The CDR3 DNA reads TGTGCCAGCAGTTCCCAGGGGGCGCAGGGCACTGAAGCTTTCTTT. The V gene is TRBV6-5, the J gene TRBJ1-1, with TRBD1 identical over 8 bases. Germline V lookup: CDR1 MNHEY, CDR2 SVGAGI. V shed 4 bases and J 4 bases; nucleotides not matched to a gene: 8. The CDR3 is made up of 15 amino acids.

CDR3 DNA sequence: TGTGCCAGCAGCGGACAGGCCGACCTACGACAGCCAGCCAACTATGGCTACACCTTC. Amino acids: CASSGQADLRQPANYGYTF. The chain recombines TRBV9 with TRBJ1-2; weak D call: TRBD1 (6 bases). The germline CDR1 and CDR2 sequences are SGDLS and YYNGEE. V dropped 3 bases and J dropped 2 bases, with 26 bases sitting between them. The CDR3 runs to 19 residues.

CDR3 loop: CASSSVTGFPYEQYF. CDR3 sequence (DNA): TGCGCCAGCAGCTCGGTGACAGGGTTCCCCTACGAGCAGTACTTC. The chain carries TRBV5-1 and TRBJ2-7; TRBD1 agrees at 7 bases. V shed 3 bases, J shed 2 bases, and the junction held 8 bases outside the gene matches. The germline gives CDR1 SGHRS, CDR2 YFSETQ. The CDR3 spans 15 residues.

The chain recombines TRBV14 with TRBJ1-3, with D perhaps TRBD1 (5 bases). The germline gives CDR1 SGHDN, CDR2 FVKESK. V gave up 4 bases and J gave up 0 bases, with 13 bases separating them. There are 16 residues in the CDR3. The CDR3 bases are TGTGCCAGCAGCCTTTACAGGACCAACTCTGGAAACACCATATATTTT. The encoded protein is CASSLYRTNSGNTIYF.

CDR3 DNA sequence: TGTGCCAGCTCACCAAGCAGGACAGGGGGCTCCGGGTATAGCAATCAGCCCCAGCATTTT. Its protein product is CASSPSRTGGSGYSNQPQHF. The chain couples TRBV18 to TRBJ1-5, with TRBD1 identical over 11 bases. The J segment lost 0 bases and the V segment lost 2 bases, leaving 12 bases of the junction unmatched. The CDR3 totals 20 residues. Germline assignment: CDR1 KGHSH and CDR2 LQKENI.

This sequence joins TRBV29-1 and TRBJ1-1, with D unresolved. Germline V lookup: CDR1 SQVTM, CDR2 ANQGSEA. Trimming pared 6 bases from V and 3 bases from J, leaving 11 bases between. The CDR3 runs 12 residues. CDR3 in DNA: TGCAGCGTCTCGGACCCGGACACTGAAGCTTTCTTT. It specifies CSVSDPDTEAFF.

This chain connects TRBV30 to TRBJ2-7; a possible D gene is TRBD1 (6 bases). The CDR3 spans 15 residues. Per the germline V gene, CDR1 is GTSNPN and CDR2 is SVGIG (reference sequence). Trimming stripped 0 bases from V and 6 bases from J, with 18 bases between. DNA of the CDR3: TGTGCCTGGAGTGTTTCTCTGGCAGGGGTGGGCGAGCAGTACTTC. Translated, it gives CAWSVSLAGVGEQYF.